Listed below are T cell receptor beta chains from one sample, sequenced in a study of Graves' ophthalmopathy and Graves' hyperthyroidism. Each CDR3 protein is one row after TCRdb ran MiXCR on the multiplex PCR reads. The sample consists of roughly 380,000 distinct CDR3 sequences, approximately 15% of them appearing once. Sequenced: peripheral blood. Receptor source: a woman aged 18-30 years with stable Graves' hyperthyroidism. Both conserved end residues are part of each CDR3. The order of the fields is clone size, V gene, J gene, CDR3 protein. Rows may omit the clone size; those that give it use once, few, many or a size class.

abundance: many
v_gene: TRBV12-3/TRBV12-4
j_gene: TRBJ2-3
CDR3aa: CASSLAASTDTQYF

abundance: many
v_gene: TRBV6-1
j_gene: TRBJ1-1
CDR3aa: CASSEVGATEAFF

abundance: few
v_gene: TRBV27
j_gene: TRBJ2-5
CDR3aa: CASSFFQGAETQYF

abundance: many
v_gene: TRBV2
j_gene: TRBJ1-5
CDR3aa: CASSDRRNQPQHF

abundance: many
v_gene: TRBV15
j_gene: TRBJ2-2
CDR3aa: CATTLGSHNTGELFF

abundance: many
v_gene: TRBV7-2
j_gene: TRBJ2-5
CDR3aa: CASSLDPQETQYF

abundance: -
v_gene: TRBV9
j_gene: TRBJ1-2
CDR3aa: CASSVGGPDYGYTF

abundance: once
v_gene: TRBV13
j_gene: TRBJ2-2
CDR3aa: CASSFSSWLHEGELFF

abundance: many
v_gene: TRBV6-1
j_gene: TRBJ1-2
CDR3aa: CASSPTRVYGYTF

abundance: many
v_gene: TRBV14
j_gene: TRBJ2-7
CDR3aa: CARTPAYEQYF

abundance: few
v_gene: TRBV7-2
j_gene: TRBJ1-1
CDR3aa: CASSLRTGVNTEAFF

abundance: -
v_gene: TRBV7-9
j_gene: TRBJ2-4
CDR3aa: CASSLFGGRAKNIQYF

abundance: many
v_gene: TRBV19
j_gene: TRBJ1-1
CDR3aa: CASSISQGASGSRRAFF

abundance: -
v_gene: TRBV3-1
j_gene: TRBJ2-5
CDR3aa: CASSQDGSETQYF

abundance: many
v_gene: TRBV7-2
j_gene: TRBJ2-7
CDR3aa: CASSAGQGRSYEQYF

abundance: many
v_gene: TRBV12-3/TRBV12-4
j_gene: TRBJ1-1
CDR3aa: CASGTRGDTEAFF

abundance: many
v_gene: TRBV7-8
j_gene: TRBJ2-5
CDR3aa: CASSPRDGRPRETQYF

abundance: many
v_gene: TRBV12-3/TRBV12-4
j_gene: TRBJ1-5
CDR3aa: CASSFGTGQYSNQPQHF

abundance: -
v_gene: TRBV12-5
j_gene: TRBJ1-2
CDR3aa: CASGFRDTPYGYTF

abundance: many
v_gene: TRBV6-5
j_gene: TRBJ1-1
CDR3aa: CASSRSNRGMNTEAFF

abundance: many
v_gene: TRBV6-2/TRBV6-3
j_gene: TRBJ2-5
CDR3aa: CASSYERGVETQYF

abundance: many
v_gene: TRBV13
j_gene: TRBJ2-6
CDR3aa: CASSSPGGSGANVLTF

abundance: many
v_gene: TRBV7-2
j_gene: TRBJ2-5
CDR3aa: CASSFLAGQETQYF

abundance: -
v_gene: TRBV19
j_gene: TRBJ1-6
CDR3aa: CASSSINGGGKFSPLHF

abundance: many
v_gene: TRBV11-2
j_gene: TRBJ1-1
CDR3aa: CASSPRPDRGVTEAFF

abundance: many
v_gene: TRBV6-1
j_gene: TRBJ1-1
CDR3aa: CASSPLFRDTEAFF

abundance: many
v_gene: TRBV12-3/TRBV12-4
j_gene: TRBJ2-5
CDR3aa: CASSSWTSGGLETQYF

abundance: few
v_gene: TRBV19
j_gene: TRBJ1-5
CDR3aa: CASTTTDHTPNQPQHF

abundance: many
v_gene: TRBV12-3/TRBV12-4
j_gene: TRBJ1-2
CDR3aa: CASSLESGLVGRTF

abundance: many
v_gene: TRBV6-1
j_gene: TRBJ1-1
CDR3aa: CASSDPGSGSTEAFF

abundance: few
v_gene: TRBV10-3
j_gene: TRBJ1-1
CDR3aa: CAISEPSRGANTEAFF

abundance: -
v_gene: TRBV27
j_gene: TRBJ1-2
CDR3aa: CASSPRDRLNGYTF

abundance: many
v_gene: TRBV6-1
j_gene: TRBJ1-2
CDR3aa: CASSENRQYGYTF

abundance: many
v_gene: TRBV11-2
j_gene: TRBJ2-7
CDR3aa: CASSLVGQGDPPSYEQYF

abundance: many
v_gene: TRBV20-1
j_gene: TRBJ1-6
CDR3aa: CSAIGDSGNSPLHF

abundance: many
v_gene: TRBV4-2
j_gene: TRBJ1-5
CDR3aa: CASSPQLQGSNQPQHF

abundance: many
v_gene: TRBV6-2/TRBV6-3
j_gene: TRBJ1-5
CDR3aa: CQDRGKNQPQHF

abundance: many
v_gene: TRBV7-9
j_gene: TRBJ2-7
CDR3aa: CATGDGTYEQYF

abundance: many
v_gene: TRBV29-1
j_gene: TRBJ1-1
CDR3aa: CSVEDGARTNTEAFF

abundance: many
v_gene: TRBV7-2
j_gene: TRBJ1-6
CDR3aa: CASSLGWGTYNSPLHF

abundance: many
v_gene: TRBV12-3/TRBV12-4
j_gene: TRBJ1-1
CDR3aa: CASSFNRLNTEAFF

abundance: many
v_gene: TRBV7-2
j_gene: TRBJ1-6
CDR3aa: CASSHRDSPLHF

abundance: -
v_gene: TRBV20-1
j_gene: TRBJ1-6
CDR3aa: CSARVVQGALGSPLHF

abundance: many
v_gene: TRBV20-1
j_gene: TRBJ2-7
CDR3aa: CSARRVGAALSYEQYF

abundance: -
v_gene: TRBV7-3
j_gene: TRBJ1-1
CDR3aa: CASSLSGGATGTEAFF

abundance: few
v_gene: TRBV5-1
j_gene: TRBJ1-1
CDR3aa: CASSPRGAPVGTEAFF

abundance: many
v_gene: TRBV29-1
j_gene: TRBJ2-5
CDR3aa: CSVAGGEETQYF

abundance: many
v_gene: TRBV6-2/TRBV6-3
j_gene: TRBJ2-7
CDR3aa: CASISRDSHDEQYF

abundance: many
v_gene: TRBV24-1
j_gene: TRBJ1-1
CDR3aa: CATFGRARRMNEAFF

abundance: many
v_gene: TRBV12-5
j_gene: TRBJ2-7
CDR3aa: CASGLVKLGASSYEQYF

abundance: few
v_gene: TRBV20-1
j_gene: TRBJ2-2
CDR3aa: CSARELAGIVGTGELFF

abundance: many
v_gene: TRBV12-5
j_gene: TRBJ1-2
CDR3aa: CASGVPGSNYGYTF

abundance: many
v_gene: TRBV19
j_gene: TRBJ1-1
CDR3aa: CASSISTGDTEAFF

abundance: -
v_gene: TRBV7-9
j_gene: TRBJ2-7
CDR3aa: CASSIKGAYEQYF

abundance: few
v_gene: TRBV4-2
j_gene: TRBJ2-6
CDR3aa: CASSPPAPGTGVGANVLTF

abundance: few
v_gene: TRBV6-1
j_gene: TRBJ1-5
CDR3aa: CASRPLEGASNQPQHF

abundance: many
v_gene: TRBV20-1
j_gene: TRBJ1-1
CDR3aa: CSAKGENTEAFF

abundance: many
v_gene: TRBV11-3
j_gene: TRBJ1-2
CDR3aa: CASSLNSAGYNYGYTF

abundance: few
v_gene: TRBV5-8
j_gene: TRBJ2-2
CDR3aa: CASSSSTQWNGELFF

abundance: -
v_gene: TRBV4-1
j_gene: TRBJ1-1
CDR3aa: CASSLLGSNTEAFF